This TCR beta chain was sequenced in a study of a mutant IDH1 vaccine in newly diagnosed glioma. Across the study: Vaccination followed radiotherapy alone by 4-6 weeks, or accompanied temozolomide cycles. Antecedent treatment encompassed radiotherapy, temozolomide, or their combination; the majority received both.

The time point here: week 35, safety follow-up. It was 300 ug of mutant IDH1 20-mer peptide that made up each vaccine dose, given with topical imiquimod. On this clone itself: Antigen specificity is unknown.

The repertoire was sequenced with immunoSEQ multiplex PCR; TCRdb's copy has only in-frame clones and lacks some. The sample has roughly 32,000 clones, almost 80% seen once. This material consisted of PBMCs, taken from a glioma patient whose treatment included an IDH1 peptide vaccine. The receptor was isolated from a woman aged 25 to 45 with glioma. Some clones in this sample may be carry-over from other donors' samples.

The CDR3 region has the DNA TGTGCCAGCAGCTTAGAGGGGGCAGGCACTGAAGCTTTCTTT. This codes for CASSLEGAGTEAFF. The chain joins TRBV7-2 to TRBJ1-1, with 7 bases lining up with TRBD1. After removal of 1 base from V and 4 bases from J, the junction contained 3 bases not matched to a gene. The CDR3 is made up of 14 amino acids. Germline V CDR1 and CDR2: SGHTA, FQGNSA. The complete variable domain, with remaining parts taken from reference TRBV7-2 and TRBJ1-1, reads GAGVSQSPSNKVTEKGKDVELRCDPISGHTALYWYRQSLGQGLEFLIYFQGNSAPDKSGLPSDRFSAERTGGSVSTLTIQRTQQEDSAVYLCASSLEGAGTEAFFGQGTRLTVV.